This TCR beta chain was documented in a study of T cells in Graves' hyperthyroidism and ophthalmopathy. Amplification targeted TCR beta CDR3 regions from RNA transcripts. HTBI primers were the set used in a first-round RT-PCR of the TCR CDR3. MiXCR was run by TCRdb on the multiplex PCR reads, yielding one entry per CDR3 protein. Here the sample spans over 500,000 distinct CDR3 sequences, about 16% being singletons. In germline, CDR1 is SGHNT, CDR2 YENEEA. Trimming cost V 0 bases and J 4 bases; bases outside gene matches: 3. The CDR3 has 16 amino acids. Study-wide findings and caveats: Blood also showed most of the thyroid clonotypes that were expanded above 0.001.

This clonotype was observed at least ten times. The antigen is undetermined. The receptor was isolated from a woman aged 25 to 39 with Graves' ophthalmopathy. The rearrangement links TRBV11-3 to TRBJ2-1; 10 nucleotides match TRBD2. The sample consisted of blood. CDR3 sequence reads: CASSLEASGSYNEQFF. CDR3 nucleotide sequence: TGTGCCAGCAGCTTAGAGGCTAGCGGGAGTTACAATGAGCAGTTCTTC.